What follows are 18 T cell receptor beta chains derived from one specimen sequenced in a study of siplizumab effects on memory and regulatory T cells. Sequencing was performed with immunoSEQ multiplex PCR; in TCRdb, only in-frame clones are kept and a portion is missing. The repertoire has fewer than 20,000 clones, more than 35% of them found once; the top ten carry roughly 5.3%. Which antigens these TCRs recognize remains unknown. Coculturing of the mixed lymphocyte reaction cells was performed at 37°C for 6 days. Sequencing was performed on CFSE-low (dividing) CD4+ T cells sorted from an allogeneic mixed lymphocyte reaction. The receptors shown here come from a human donor in good health; the cells came from an allogeneic mixed lymphocyte reaction.

This clone occurred a few times. The chain combines TRBV20-1 with TRBJ1-2; D not resolved. In germline, CDR1 is DFQATT, CDR2 SNEGSKA (reference sequence). Between the trimmed V and J ends, which lost 6 bases and 1 base, there was a span of 6 bases. The CDR3 extends over 11 amino acids. The chain's CDR3 is CSAGSNYGYTF. The CDR3, as DNA: TGCAGTGCAGGGAGTAACTATGGCTACACCTTC.

The chain has TRBV7-9 and TRBJ2-5, with a weak D call TRBD2 (5 bases). Germline V gives CDR1 SEHNR, CDR2 FQNEAQ (reference sequence). The V end was cut by 5 bases, the J end by 7 bases, with 11 bases between. The CDR3 totals 12 residues. This chain's CDR3 is CASSRTEGTQYF. CDR3 coding DNA: TGTGCCAGCAGCCGGACCGAGGGGACCCAGTACTTC.

This clone has just a few counts. This CDR3 reads CASRQAGAPETQYF. The CDR3 coding sequence is TGTGCCAGCAGACAAGCGGGGGCCCCGGAAACCCAGTACTTC. This sequence joins TRBV7-2 and TRBJ2-5; 8 nucleotides match TRBD2. The ends lost 6 bases at V and 8 bases at J; junction bases unmatched: 11. The length of the CDR3 is 14 residues. Germline CDR1 is SGHTA and CDR2 is FQGNSA.

V gene TRBV28 combines with J gene TRBJ1-2, with D possibly TRBD1 on 6 matching bases. Trimming removed 4 bases from V and 3 bases from J, with 18 bases in between. CDR3 length: 16 amino acids. Germline V gene data show CDR1 as MDHEN and CDR2 as SYDVKM. CDR3: CASSWPRGAEDYGYTF. DNA of the CDR3: TGTGCCAGCAGTTGGCCGCGGGGGGCGGAGGACTATGGCTACACCTTC.

With respect to this clone: Compared with germline, one end of the junction differs, possibly owing to a read error. The rearrangement links TRBV7-3 to TRBJ2-2; 7 bases are shared with TRBD2. The germline V gene encodes CDR1 SGHTA and CDR2 FQGTGA. This CDR3 has 13 amino acids. The CDR3 reads CASSITSAGELFF. The CDR3 bases are TGTGCCAGCAGCATAACTAGCGCCGGGGAGCTGTTTTTT.

This clone came up a few times. The chain joins TRBV5-8 to TRBJ2-1, with D perhaps TRBD1 (6 bases). Trimming shortened V by 0 bases and J by 1 base, and 8 bases separated the two germline ends. Germline lookup yields CDR1 SGHTS and CDR2 YDEGEE. The CDR3 extends over 15 amino acids. The CDR3 spells CASSLVGQSYNEQFF. In DNA form, the CDR3 reads TGTGCCAGCAGCTTGGTTGGACAGTCCTACAATGAGCAGTTCTTC.

The genes are TRBV6-6 and TRBJ1-2; D gene unclear. The V gene's germline CDR1 is MNHNY and CDR2 SVGAGI (reference sequence). The V gene lost 4 bases and the J gene lost 4 bases, with 13 bases spanning the gap. The CDR3 totals 14 residues. CDR3 protein: CASSSAGPFYGYTF. The CDR3 DNA reads as TGTGCCAGCAGTTCGGCCGGGCCTTTCTATGGCTACACCTTC.

This clone was seen just once. This sequence joins TRBV19 and TRBJ2-7; perhaps D is TRBD1 or TRBD2 (5 bases each). This CDR3 spans 14 amino acids. V was cut by 4 bases and J by 4 bases, with 14 bases left in between. Looked up from germline, CDR1 is LNHDA and CDR2 is SQIVND (reference sequence). This CDR3 reads CASSTRDAAYEQYF. The CDR3 DNA sequence: TGTGCCAGTAGTACCCGGGACGCAGCGTACGAGCAGTACTTC.

The rearrangement links TRBV4-1 to TRBJ1-5; no clear D. The CDR3 spans 14 residues. Trimming left V 3 bases short and J 5 bases short, with 11 bases between. CDR1 is MGHRA, CDR2 YSYEKL, per germline. CDR3 amino acids: CASSHDLGDQPQHF. The CDR3, as DNA: TGCGCCAGCAGCCACGACCTTGGGGATCAGCCCCAGCATTTT.

This clone has a handful of counts. The rearrangement uses TRBV27 and TRBJ1-4; D unresolved. Germline CDR1 MNHEY, CDR2 SMNVEV (reference sequence). The length of the CDR3 is 14 residues. V was shortened by 5 bases and J by 8 bases, with 15 bases between the two germline ends. Written as DNA, the CDR3 is TGTGCCAGCAGTCCTAGGGCCTTGGGCGAAAAACTGTTTTTT. It translates to CASSPRALGEKLFF.

This clone was seen only a few times. The rearrangement uses TRBV5-1 and TRBJ2-3, with D unresolved. The germline CDR1 and CDR2 sequences are SGHRS and YFSETQ. Deletions cut 0 bases from V and 3 bases from J, with 5 bases between. The CDR3 sequence is 13 residues long. The CDR3 is CASSLEGTDTQYF. The CDR3 bases are TGCGCCAGCAGCTTGGAAGGTACAGATACGCAGTATTTT.

The rearrangement joins TRBV5-1 to TRBJ2-3; D might be TRBD2 (5 bases). CDR3 length: 15 residues. Looked up from germline, CDR1 is SGHRS and CDR2 is YFSETQ. V was shortened by 5 bases and J by 0 bases, with 13 bases between the two germline ends. Written as DNA, the CDR3 is TGCGCCAGCAGTCAAACCCCGGGGAGCACAGATACGCAGTATTTT. This codes for CASSQTPGSTDTQYF.

This chain links TRBV7-2 with TRBJ2-5; 8 nucleotides match TRBD1. The CDR3 runs to 13 residues. V shed 3 bases and J 8 bases; nucleotides not matched to a gene: 5. In germline, CDR1 is SGHTA, CDR2 FQGNSA. Written as DNA, the CDR3 is TGTGCCAGCAGCTTGGGGACAGGCTCTACCCAGTACTTC. Residues: CASSLGTGSTQYF.

This chain connects TRBV7-9 to TRBJ2-6; the D is unclear. The CDR3 has 16 residues. V dropped 2 bases and J dropped 0 bases, with 8 bases sitting between them. Germline assignment: CDR1 SEHNR and CDR2 FQNEAQ (reference sequence). The CDR3 region is CASSLIISSGANVLTF. As DNA, the CDR3 is TGTGCCAGCAGCTTAATAATATCCTCTGGGGCCAACGTCCTGACTTTC. Full variable domain (rest looked up from reference TRBV7-9 and TRBJ2-6): DTGVSQNPRHKITKRGQNVTFRCDPISEHNRLYWYRQTLGQGPEFLTYFQNEAQLEKSRLLSDRFSAERPKGSFSTLEIQRTEQGDSAMYLCASSLIISSGANVLTFGAGSRLTVL.

The CDR3 region has the DNA TGCGCCAGCAGCCAGGACAGGGGGATCACTGAAGCTTTCTTT. This codes for CASSQDRGITEAFF. The rearrangement links TRBV5-1 to TRBJ1-1; TRBD1 matches 10 bases. Trimming took 4 bases from V and 4 from J; bases not matched to a gene: 4. CDR3 length: 14 amino acids. From germline, CDR1 is SGHRS and CDR2 YFSETQ.

This sequence joins TRBV5-3 and TRBJ1-1, with D maybe TRBD1 (6 bases). TRBV5-3 is an open reading frame whose function is uncertain. The V and J ends lost 5 bases and 5 bases respectively, with 19 bases between them. The CDR3 loop spans 15 amino acids. The CDR3 sequence is CARRPETGTETEAFF. DNA of the CDR3: TGTGCCAGAAGACCAGAAACAGGGACGGAAACTGAAGCTTTCTTT.

The V and J genes are TRBV6-1 and TRBJ1-2, with a tentative D call TRBD1 (6 bases). V was pared by 3 bases and J by 0 bases, with 17 bases between. Germline-derived CDR1 and CDR2 are MNHNS and SASEGT. The CDR3 has 17 amino acids. CDR3 DNA: TGTGCCAGCAGTGATCTACCAGGACAGAGCACTAACTATGGCTACACCTTC. Amino acid sequence: CASSDLPGQSTNYGYTF.

V and J are TRBV1 and TRBJ2-5; the table names TRBD1, a call not compared with the DNA. TRBV1 is a listed pseudogene. The CDR3 runs to 16 residues. DNA for the CDR3: TGCACCATCCCCGGCCACAGGGTAGATGTTCTCGGGACCCAGTACTTC. It codes for CTIPGHRVDVLGTQYF.